This T cell receptor beta chain comes out of a study of ipilimumab plus nivolumab after autologous stem cell transplantation. General study findings and limits: TCR repertoire, Treg phenotype and gut microbiota reportedly support more study of this approach.

Here immunoSEQ multiplex PCR was the method, and the copy in TCRdb shows in-frame clones only, minus some. This sample has approximately 80,000 clones; 83% occur once, and the top ten carry roughly 2%. On this clone itself: What it binds is unknown.

This CDR3 has 19 residues. The sequence was obtained from a male donor with diffuse large B-cell lymphoma. The starting material was PBMCs, obtained in a trial of ipilimumab plus nivolumab as post-transplant consolidation. This chain uses TRBV21-1 with TRBJ2-7; TRBD2, as called in the table, went unchecked against the DNA. TRBV21-1 corresponds to a pseudogene. In DNA, the CDR3 is TGTGCCAGCAGCAGAAGACTAGCGGGCATTACTATGAGCTCCTACGAGCAGTACTTC. Translation gives CASSRRLAGITMSSYEQYF.